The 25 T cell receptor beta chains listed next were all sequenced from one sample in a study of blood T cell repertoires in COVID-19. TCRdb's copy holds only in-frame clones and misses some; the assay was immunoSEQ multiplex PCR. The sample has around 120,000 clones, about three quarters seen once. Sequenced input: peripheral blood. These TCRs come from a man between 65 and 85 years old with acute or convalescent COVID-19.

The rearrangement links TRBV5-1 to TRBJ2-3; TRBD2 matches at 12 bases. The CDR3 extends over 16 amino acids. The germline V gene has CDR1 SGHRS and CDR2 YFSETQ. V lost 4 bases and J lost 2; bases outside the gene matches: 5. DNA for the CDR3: TGCGCCAGCAGCCCGGGGACTAGCGGGCTCACAGATACGCAGTATTTT. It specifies CASSPGTSGLTDTQYF.

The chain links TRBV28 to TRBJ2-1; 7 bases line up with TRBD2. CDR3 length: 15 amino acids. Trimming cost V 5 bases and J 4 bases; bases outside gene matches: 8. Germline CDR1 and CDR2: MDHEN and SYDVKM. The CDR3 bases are TGTGCCAGCAGTCCTCCTAGCGGAAATTACAATGAGCAGTTCTTC. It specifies CASSPPSGNYNEQFF.

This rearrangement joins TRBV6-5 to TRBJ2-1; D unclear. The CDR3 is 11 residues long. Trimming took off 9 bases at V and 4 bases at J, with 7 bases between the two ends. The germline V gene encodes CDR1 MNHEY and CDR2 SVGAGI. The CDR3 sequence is CASTGYNEQFF. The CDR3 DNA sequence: TGTGCCAGTACGGGTTACAATGAGCAGTTCTTC.

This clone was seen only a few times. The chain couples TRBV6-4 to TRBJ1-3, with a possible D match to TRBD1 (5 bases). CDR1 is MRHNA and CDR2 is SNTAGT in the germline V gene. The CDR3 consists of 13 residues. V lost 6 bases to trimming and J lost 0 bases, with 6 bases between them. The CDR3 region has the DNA TGTGCCAGCAGCAGGGACTCTGGAAACACCATATATTTT. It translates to CASSRDSGNTIYF.

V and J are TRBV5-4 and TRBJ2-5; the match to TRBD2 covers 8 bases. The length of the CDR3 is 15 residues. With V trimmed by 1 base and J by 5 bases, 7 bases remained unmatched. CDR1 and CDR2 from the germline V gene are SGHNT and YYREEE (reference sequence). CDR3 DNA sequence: TGTGCCAGCAGCTTGTATCCAGCGGGAGTTGAGACCCAGTACTTC. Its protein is CASSLYPAGVETQYF.

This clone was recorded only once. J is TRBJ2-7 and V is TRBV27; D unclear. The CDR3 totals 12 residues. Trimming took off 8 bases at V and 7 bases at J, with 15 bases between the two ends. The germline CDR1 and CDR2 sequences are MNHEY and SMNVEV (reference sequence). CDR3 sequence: CASVSPSGEQYF. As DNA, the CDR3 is TGTGCCAGCGTGAGCCCGTCAGGTGAGCAGTACTTC.

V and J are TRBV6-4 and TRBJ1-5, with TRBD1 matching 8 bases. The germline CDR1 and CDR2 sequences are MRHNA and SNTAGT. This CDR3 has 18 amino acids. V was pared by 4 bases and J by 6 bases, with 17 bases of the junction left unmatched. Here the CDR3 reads CASSAAKEDRAFSQPQHF. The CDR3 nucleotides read TGTGCCAGCAGTGCAGCGAAGGAGGACAGGGCTTTCAGTCAGCCCCAGCATTTT.

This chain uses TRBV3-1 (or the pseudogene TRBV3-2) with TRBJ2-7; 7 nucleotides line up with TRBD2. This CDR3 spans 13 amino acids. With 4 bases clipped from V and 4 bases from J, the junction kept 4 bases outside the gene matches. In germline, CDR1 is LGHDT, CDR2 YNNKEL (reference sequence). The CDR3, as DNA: TGTGCCAGCAGCCGGGGGGGGAAGTACGAGCAGTACTTC. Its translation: CASSRGGKYEQYF.

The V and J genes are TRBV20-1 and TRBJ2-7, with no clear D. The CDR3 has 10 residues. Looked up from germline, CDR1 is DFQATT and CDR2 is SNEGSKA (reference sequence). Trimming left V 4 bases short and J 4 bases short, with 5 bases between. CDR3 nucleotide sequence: TGCAGTGCTACATTGTACGAGCAGTACTTC. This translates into CSATLYEQYF.

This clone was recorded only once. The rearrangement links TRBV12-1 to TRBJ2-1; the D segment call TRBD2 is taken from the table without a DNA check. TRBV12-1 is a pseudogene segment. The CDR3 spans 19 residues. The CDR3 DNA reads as TGTGCCAGCAGCGACTCGGACAGGCTTAGCGGGAGACCCTACAATGAGCAGTTCTTC. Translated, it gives CASSDSDRLSGRPYNEQFF.

In DNA form, the CDR3 reads TGCAGTGCGGGGACACACGAGCAGTACTTC. Its protein product is CSAGTHEQYF. This chain links TRBV20-1 with TRBJ2-7, with D tentatively TRBD1 (6 bases). This CDR3 region has 10 residues. Germline assignment: CDR1 DFQATT and CDR2 SNEGSKA (reference sequence). V was clipped by 6 bases and J by 5 bases, with 8 bases between them.

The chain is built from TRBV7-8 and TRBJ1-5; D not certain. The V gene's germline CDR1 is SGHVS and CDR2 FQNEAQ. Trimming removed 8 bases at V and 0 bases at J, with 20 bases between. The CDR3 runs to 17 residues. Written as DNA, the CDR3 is TGTGCCAGCGAACTCCCCCGGGTTCAATATAGCAATCAGCCCCAGCATTTT. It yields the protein CASELPRVQYSNQPQHF.

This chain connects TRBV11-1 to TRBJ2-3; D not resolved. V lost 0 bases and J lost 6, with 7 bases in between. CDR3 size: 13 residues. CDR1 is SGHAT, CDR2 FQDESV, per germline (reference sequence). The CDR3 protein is CASSLAPFDTQYF. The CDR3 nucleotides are TGTGCCAGCAGCTTAGCCCCATTCGATACGCAGTATTTT.

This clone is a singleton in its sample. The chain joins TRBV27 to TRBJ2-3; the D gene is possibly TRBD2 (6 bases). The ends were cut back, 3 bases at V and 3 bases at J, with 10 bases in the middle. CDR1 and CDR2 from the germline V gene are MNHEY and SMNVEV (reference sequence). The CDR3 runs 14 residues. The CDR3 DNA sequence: TGTGCCAGCAGTTTTGCTGCGGGGACAGATACGCAGTATTTT. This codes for CASSFAAGTDTQYF.

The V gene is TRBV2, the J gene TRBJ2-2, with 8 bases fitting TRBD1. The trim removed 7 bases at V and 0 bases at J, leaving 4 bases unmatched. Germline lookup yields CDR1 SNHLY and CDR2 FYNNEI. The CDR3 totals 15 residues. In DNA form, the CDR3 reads TGTGCCAGCACTATGGGACAGGCGAACACCGGGGAGCTGTTTTTT. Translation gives CASTMGQANTGELFF.

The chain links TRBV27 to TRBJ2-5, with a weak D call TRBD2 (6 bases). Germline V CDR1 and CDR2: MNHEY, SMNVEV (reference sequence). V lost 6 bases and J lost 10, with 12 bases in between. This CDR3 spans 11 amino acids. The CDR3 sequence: CASRSRGNQYF. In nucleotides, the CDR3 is TGTGCCAGCAGGTCCCGGGGGAACCAGTACTTC.

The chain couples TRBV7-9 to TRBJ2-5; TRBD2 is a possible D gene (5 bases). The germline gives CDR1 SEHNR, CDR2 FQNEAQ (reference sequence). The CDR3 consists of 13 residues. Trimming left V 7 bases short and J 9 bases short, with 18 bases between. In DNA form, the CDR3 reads TGTGCCAGCAACCGGTGGGAGTCGACGCCCCAGTACTTC. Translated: CASNRWESTPQYF.

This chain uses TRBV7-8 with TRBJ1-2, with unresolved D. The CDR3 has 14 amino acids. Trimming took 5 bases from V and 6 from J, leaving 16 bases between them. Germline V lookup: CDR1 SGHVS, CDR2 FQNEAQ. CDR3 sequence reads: CASSPGRVRDGYTF. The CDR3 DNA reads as TGTGCCAGCAGCCCCGGGAGGGTTCGGGATGGCTACACCTTC.

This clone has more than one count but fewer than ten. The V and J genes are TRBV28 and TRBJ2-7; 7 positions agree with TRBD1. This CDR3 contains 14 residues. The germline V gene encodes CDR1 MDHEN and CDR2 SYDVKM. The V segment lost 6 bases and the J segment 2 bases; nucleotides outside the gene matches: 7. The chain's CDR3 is CASRRTGTTYEQYF. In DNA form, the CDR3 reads TGTGCCAGCAGACGGACAGGAACTACCTACGAGCAGTACTTC.

CDR3 loop: CASSSVAGGETQYF. The CDR3 coding sequence is TGTGCCAGCAGTTCGGTAGCGGGAGGGGAGACCCAGTACTTC. The chain joins TRBV27 to TRBJ2-5; 11 bases are shared with TRBD2. The CDR3 totals 14 residues. Germline V gene sequence: CDR1 MNHEY, CDR2 SMNVEV (reference sequence). Trimming cost V 4 bases and J 5 bases; bases outside gene matches: 3.

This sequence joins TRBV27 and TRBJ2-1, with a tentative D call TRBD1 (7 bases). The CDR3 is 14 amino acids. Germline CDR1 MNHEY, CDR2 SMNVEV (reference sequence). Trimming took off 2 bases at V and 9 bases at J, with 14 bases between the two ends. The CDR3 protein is CASSLGGGGFEQFF. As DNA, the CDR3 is TGTGCCAGCAGTTTAGGAGGGGGCGGGTTTGAGCAGTTCTTC.

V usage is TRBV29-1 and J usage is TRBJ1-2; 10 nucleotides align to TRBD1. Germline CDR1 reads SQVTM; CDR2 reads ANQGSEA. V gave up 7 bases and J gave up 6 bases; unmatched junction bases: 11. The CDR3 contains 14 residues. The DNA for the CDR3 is TGCAGCGCAGAGGGCCCCGGGACAGGGGATGGCTACACCTTC. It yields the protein CSAEGPGTGDGYTF.

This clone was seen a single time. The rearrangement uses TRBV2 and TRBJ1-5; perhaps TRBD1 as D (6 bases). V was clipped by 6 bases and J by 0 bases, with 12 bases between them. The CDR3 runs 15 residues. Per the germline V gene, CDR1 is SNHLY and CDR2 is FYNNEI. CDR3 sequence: CASRRQDISNQPQHF. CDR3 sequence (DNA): TGTGCCAGCAGAAGACAGGATATTAGCAATCAGCCCCAGCATTTT.

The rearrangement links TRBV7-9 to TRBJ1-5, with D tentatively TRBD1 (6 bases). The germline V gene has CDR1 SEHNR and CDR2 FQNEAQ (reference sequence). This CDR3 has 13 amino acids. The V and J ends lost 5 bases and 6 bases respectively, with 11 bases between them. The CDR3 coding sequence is TGTGCCAGCAGCACACAGGGTTCTCAGCCCCAGCATTTT. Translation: CASSTQGSQPQHF.

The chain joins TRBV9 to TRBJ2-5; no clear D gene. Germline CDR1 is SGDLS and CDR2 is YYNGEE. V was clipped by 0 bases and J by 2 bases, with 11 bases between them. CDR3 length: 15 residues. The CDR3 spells CASSVGGVGQETQYF. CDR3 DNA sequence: TGTGCCAGCAGCGTAGGTGGAGTCGGACAAGAGACCCAGTACTTC. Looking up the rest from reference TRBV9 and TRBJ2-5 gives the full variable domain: DSGVTQTPKHLITATGQRVTLRCSPRSGDLSVYWYQQSLDQGLQFLIQYYNGEERAKGNILERFSAQQFPDLHSELNLSSLELGDSALYFCASSVGGVGQETQYFGPGTRLLVL.